This T cell receptor (beta chain) appears in the sequencing data of a study of tumor-infiltrating lymphocytes in localized non-small cell lung cancer. The data were produced by immunoSEQ multiplex PCR, yet TCRdb's version contains in-frame clones alone and is incomplete. Here the sample spans fewer than 20,000 clones, under 75% being singletons. Germline V gene sequence: CDR1 SEHNR, CDR2 FQNEAQ (reference sequence). The V and J ends lost 4 bases and 2 bases, in that order; junction bases with no gene match: 6. This CDR3 comprises 15 residues. This TCR was recovered from a human donor with non-small cell lung cancer. The material sequenced was lung tumor tissue. The V and J genes are TRBV7-9 and TRBJ2-7; 9 positions match TRBD1. This CDR3 reads CASSSPGQGAYEQYF. The CDR3 DNA follows: TGTGCCAGCAGCTCACCGGGACAGGGTGCCTACGAGCAGTACTTC.